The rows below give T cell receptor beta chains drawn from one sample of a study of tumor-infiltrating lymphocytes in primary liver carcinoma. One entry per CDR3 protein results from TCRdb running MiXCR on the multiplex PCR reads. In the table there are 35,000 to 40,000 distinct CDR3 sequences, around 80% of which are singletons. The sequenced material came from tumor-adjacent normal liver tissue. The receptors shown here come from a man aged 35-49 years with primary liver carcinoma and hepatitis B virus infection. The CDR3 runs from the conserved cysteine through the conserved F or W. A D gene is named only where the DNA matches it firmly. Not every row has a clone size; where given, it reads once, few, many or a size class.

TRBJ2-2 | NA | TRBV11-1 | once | CAGSPSGGAPGELFF | TGTGCCGGTAGCCCCTCGGGGGGCGCACCCGGGGAACTGTTTTTT
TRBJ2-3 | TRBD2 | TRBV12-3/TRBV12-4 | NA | CASGPGTRPDTQYF | TGTGCCAGCGGTCCCGGGACTAGGCCGGATACGCAGTATTTT
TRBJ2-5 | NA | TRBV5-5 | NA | CASSLSLTEETQHF | TGTGCCAGCAGCTTGTCTTTAACAGAAGAGACCCAGCACTTC
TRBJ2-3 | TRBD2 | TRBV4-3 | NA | CASSQDALAGDTQYF | TGCGCCAGCAGCCAAGATGCCTTAGCGGGAGATACGCAGTATTTT
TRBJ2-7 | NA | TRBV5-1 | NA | CANSLAAGQVSQYF | TGCGCCAACAGTTTGGCAGCAGGGCAGGTTTCGCAGTACTTC
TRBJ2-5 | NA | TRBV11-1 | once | CTSSLHKGQETQYF | TGTACCAGTAGCCTACACAAGGGCCAAGAGACCCAGTACTTC
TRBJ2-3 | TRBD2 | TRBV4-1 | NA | CASSQEGELAGGPDTQYF | TGTGCCAGCAGCCAAGAGGGGGAACTAGCGGGAGGACCAGATACGCAGTATTTT
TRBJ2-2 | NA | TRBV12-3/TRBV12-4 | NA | CTSSLDSNTWELFF | TGTACCAGCAGTTTAGATTCAAACACCTGGGAGCTGTTTTTT
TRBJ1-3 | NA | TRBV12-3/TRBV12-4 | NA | CASSLAGELSGNTLYF | TGTGCTAGCAGTTTAGCGGGGGAACTCTCTGGAAACACCTTATATTTT
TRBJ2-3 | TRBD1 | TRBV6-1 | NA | CANRVRDRGSKVDTQYF | TGTGCCAACAGAGTCCGGGACAGGGGGAGTAAAGTAGATACGCAGTATTTT
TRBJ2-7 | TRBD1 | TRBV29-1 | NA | CSVLTGAHKQYF | TGCAGTGTGCTGACAGGGGCCCACAAGCAGTACTTC
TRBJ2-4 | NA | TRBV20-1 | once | CSARESLGKNIQYF | TGCAGTGCTAGAGAGAGCCTTGGCAAAAACATTCAGTACTTC
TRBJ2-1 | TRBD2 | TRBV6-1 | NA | CASSEEAGGYNGRFF | TGTGCCAGCAGTGAAGAAGCGGGAGGATACAATGGGAGGTTCTTC
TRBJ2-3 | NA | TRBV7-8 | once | CVSSSDWYEGTQYF | TGCGTCAGCAGCTCCGACTGGTACGAGGGTACGCAGTATTTT
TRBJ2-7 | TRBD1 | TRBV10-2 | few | CASSRDRGIDEQYF | TGCGCCAGCAGCCGGGACAGGGGTATCGACGAGCAGTACTTC
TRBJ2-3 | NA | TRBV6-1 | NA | CASSEERRDTDTQYF | TGTGCCAGCAGTGAAGAGCGGCGGGACACAGATACGCAGTATTTT
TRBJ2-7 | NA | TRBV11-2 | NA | CAGSFDRPRRSSCGYEQHF | TGTGCCGGCAGCTTCGACAGGCCCCGACGTTCTTCGTGCGGTTACGAGCAGCACTTC
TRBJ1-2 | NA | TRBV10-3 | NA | CAGEQWMGRGYTF | TGTGCCGGCGAACAATGGATGGGTAGGGGTTACACCTTC
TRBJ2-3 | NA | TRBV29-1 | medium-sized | CSGVGRTNTDTQYF | TGCAGCGGGGTGGGCAGAACAAACACAGATACGCAGTATTTT
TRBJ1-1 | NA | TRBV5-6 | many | CASSLWGEGTEAFF | TGTGCCAGCAGCCTTTGGGGGGAAGGCACTGAAGCTTTCTTT
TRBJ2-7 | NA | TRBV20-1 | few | CSAPLVGGYEQYF | TGCAGTGCCCCCCTTGTGGGAGGTTACGAGCAGTACTTC
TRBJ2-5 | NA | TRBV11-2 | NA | CASSPSSIEGTGWETQCF | TGTGCCAGCAGCCCTAGCTCAATCGAGGGTACTGGGTGGGAGACCCAGTGCTTC
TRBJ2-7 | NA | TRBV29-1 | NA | CSIVIGEGVIEQYF | TGCAGCATTGTGATAGGGGAGGGGGTGATCGAGCAGTACTTC
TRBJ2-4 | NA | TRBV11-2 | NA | CACSSGTGDSIQYF | TGTGCCTGCAGCTCCGGGACTGGGGATAGCATTCAGTACTTC
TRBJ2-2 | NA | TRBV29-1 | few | CSVGRETVELFF | TGCAGCGTCGGAAGGGAGACCGTGGAGCTGTTTTTT
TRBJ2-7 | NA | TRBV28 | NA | CTSSFRRYEQYF | TGTACCAGCAGTTTCAGACGGTACGAGCAGTACTTC
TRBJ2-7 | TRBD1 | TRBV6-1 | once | CSSSVGTGGFDEQYF | TGTTCCAGCAGTGTAGGGACAGGGGGCTTCGACGAGCAGTACTTC
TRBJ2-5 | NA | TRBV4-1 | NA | CASSQEDGRLQETQYF | TGCGCCAGCAGCCAAGAAGATGGCAGACTCCAAGAGACCCAGTACTTC
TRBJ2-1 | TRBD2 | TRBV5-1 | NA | CDSSSTGLAEQFF | TGCGACAGCAGTTCGACGGGACTAGCTGAGCAGTTCTTC
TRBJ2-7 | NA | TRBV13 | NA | CASGLGYSYEQYF | TGTGCCAGCGGCTTAGGCTATAGTTACGAGCAGTACTTC
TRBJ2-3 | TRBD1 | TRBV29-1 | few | CSVARGPTDTQYF | TGCAGCGTTGCCAGGGGGCCAACAGATACACAGTATTTT
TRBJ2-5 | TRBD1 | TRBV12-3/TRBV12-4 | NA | CASSLKQGETQHF | TGTGCCAGCAGTTTGAAGCAGGGGGAGACCCAGCACTTC
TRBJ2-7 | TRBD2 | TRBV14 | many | CASSHDPPGLAGDEQYF | TGTGCCAGCAGCCACGATCCACCGGGACTAGCGGGCGACGAGCAGTACTTC
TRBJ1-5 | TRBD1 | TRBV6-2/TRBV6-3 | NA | CASRRTGDNQPQHF | TGTGCTAGCAGGAGGACAGGGGATAATCAGCCCCAGCATTTT
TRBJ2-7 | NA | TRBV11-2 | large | CASSLSAGFSYEQYF | TGTGCCAGCAGCTTATCGGCAGGGTTTTCCTACGAGCAGTACTTC
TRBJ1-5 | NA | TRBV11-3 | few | CASRLDLGVAQPQHF | TGTGCCAGCAGGTTAGACTTGGGGGTGGCTCAGCCCCAGCATTTT
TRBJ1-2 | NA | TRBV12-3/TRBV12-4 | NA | CVSSLGCYGYTF | TGTGTCAGCAGTTTAGGATGCTATGGCTACACCTTC
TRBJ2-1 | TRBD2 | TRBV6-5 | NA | CASSHAGGRAGGQFF | TGTGCCAGCAGTCATGCTGGCGGGAGGGCCGGGGGGCAGTTCTTC
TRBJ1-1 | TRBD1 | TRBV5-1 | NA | CASTLGGAYTEAFF | TGCGCCAGCACTCTAGGGGGCGCATATACTGAAGCTTTCTTT
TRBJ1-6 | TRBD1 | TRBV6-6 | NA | CASIRIPGQGDSPLHF | TGTGCCAGCATAAGAATTCCGGGACAGGGGGACTCGCCCCTCCACTTT
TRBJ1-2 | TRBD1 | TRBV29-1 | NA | CSVDGRGPSGYTF | TGCAGCGTTGACGGTAGGGGGCCTTCTGGCTACACCTTC
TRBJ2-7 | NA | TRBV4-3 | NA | CANSLGLECSYEQYF | TGCGCCAACAGTCTCGGGCTGGAGTGCTCCTACGAGCAGTACTTC
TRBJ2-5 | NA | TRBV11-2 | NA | CANSLRLLGDSSETQYF | TGTGCCAACAGCTTAAGACTACTGGGTGACTCGAGCGAGACCCAGTACTTC